This TCR beta chain is from a study of blood T cell repertoires in COVID-19. On the study more broadly: Collection of acute and convalescent COVID-19 samples took place in the United States, Italy and Spain. The cDNA or gDNA used as material had been derived from T cells, B-cell-depleted T cells, or PBMCs.

Ten or more counts support this clone. Other DNA sequences in this sample translate to the same CDR3. Authors' data handling: Estimated nucleated cell counts came from reference gene primer amplification. Measured with immunoSEQ multiplex PCR; TCRdb has only the in-frame clones, and not every one. The V and J calls and clone size were taken over from that table, and D and trimming were inferred from the DNA. The sample holds roughly 300,000 clones, roughly 90% seen once. Per the germline V gene, CDR1 is MNHEY and CDR2 is SVGAGI. This CDR3 comprises 13 residues. Between the trimmed V and J ends, which lost 4 bases and 6 bases, there was a span of 12 bases.

Input material: peripheral blood. The genes are TRBV6-5 and TRBJ1-2; perhaps TRBD1 as D (5 bases). This clonotype originated in a man between 18 and 35 years old with active or convalescent COVID-19. The CDR3 DNA reads TGTGCCAGCAGTTCGCAAGGGGCAGATGGCTACACCTTC. It yields the protein CASSSQGADGYTF.